This T cell receptor beta chain is drawn from a study of Graves' ophthalmopathy and Graves' hyperthyroidism. Study-level points and caveats: Using a 13-signature model, the authors split ophthalmopathy from stable hyperthyroidism, with 87.88% sensitivity and 65% to 82% specificity.

In this cohort, patients with other autoimmune diseases, uncontrolled infections, pregnancy or lactation were excluded. The PBMCs used were ones drawn from 8 to 10 ml of fresh peripheral blood. For this clonotype: Its antigen is as yet unknown.

This CDR3 is built from 15 residues. Trimming at V came to 6 bases and at J to 1 base, leaving 5 bases not matched to a gene. Looked up from germline, CDR1 is LNHDA and CDR2 is SQIVND (reference sequence). RNA transcripts served as template for amplifying TCR beta CDR3 sequences. HTBI-primed first-round RT-PCR preceded second-round multiplex PCR. MiXCR was run by TCRdb on the multiplex PCR reads, yielding one entry per CDR3 protein. The data show about 640,000 distinct CDR3 sequences, just over 40% seen once. Sequencing was carried out using peripheral blood. This TCR came from an adult man with Graves' ophthalmopathy. J is TRBJ2-2 and V is TRBV19, with 7 nucleotides matching TRBD1. The CDR3 reads CASSPTGVNTGELFF. Here the CDR3 DNA reads TGTGCCAGTAGCCCCACAGGGGTGAACACCGGGGAGCTGTTTTTT.